This T cell receptor beta chain was captured by sequencing in a study of blood T cell repertoires in COVID-19. Study overall: Specimens from acute and convalescent COVID-19 originated in the United States, Italy and Spain. T cells, B-cell-depleted T cells, or PBMCs provided the cDNA or gDNA that served as material.

As originally analysed: Estimation of nucleated cell counts relied on the amplification of reference gene primers. Using immunoSEQ multiplex PCR, the repertoire was profiled, and TCRdb retains in-frame clones only, with some absent. The V and J calls and clone size are taken from that table; D and trimming were inferred from the DNA. The profile shows fewer than 150,000 clones, 75% to 85% of them singletons. V was clipped by 1 base and J by 6 bases; unmatched bases: 12. The CDR3 has 16 residues. The germline CDR1 and CDR2 sequences are LGHNA and YNFKEQ. The chain joins TRBV4-2 to TRBJ2-7, with 7 bases aligning to TRBD2. The sequence derives from a man older than 75 with acute or convalescent COVID-19. The sequencing input was peripheral blood. CDR3 loop: CASSQVRSNGGFEQYF. In DNA form, the CDR3 reads TGTGCCAGCAGCCAAGTTCGGTCCAACGGGGGGTTCGAGCAGTACTTC.